This T cell receptor beta chain was identified in a study of Ad26.COV2.S vaccination and SARS-CoV-2 variants. Background on the study: The Ad26.COV2.S arm of the COV1001 trial was where the donor was placed. Participants got Ad26.COV2.S intramuscularly, once or twice 56 days apart.

The data were produced by immunoSEQ multiplex PCR, yet TCRdb's version contains in-frame clones alone and is incomplete. This repertoire shows 300,000 to 400,000 clones, about 82% found once; its top ten account for approximately 2%. The treatment was: around 19 received Ad26.COV2.S at low or high dose, single or two shots; about 5 received placebo; per-sample allocation not given. Specimens were obtained on day 63 following the first vaccine or placebo injection. Donation was by an adult aged 18-55 years who was in Boston. The receptor's source is a person between 18 and 65 years old who received the Ad26.COV2.S COVID-19 vaccine or a placebo. The sample here was peripheral blood, taken in a trial of Ad26.COV2.S vaccine versus placebo.

The CDR3 reads CASSQGGQKRIRGPQHF. In DNA form, the CDR3 reads TGCGCCAGCAGCCAAGGTGGCCAGAAGAGGATTCGGGGGCCCCAGCATTTT. The chain links TRBV4-1 to TRBJ1-5; no reliable D call. This CDR3 spans 17 amino acids. V was pared by 1 base and J by 9 bases, with 22 bases between. Germline lookup yields CDR1 MGHRA and CDR2 YSYEKL.